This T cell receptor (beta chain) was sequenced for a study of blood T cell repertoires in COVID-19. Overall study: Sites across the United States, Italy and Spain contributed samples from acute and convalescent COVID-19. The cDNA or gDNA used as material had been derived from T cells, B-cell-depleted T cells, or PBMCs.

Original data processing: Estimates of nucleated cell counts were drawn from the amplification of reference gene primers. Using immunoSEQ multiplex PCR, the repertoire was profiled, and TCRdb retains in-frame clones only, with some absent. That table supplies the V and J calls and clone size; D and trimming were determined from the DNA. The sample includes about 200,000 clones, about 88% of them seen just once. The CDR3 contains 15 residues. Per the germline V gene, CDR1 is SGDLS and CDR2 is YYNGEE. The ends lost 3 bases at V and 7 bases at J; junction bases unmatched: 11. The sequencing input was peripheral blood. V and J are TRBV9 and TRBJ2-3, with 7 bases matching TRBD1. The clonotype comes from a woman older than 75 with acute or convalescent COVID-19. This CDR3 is CASSDAGGWIHTQYF. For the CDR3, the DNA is TGTGCCAGCAGCGATGCAGGGGGATGGATTCATACGCAGTATTTT.